This entry concerns a single TCR beta chain. Its target is not known. Sorting based on CD45RO/CCR7/CD25/CD127/CD95/CD27 separated CD4+ naive, central memory, regulatory and stem cell-like memory cells. The sample originates from a study of beta chain features in type 1 diabetes. The wider study: All of the samples together had some 110 million sorted cells examined. Findings and caveats of the study: It was among patients, rather than healthy donors, that naive, central memory and Treg TCRB repertoires appeared more similar. Individuals with type 1 diabetes displayed fewer insertions and more deletions at VDJ junctions.

TCRB transcripts that were expressed got sequenced, as all of the isolated RNA had been reverse transcribed. Profiled with immunoSEQ multiplex PCR; TCRdb holds only in-frame clones, not every one. The sample records around 250,000 clones, about 25% being singletons. This CDR3 is built from 11 residues. Trimming took 2 bases from V and 6 from J, leaving 4 bases between them. Germline assignment: CDR1 SQVTM and CDR2 ANQGSEA. The chain links TRBV29-1 to TRBJ2-2; D call uncertain. Sequencing was performed on central memory CD4+ T cells from blood. This TCR came from a man aged 25 to 40 in good health. The CDR3, as DNA: TGCAGCGTTGAAAGGGCCGGGGAGCTGTTTTTT. Translation: CSVERAGELFF.